This T cell receptor beta chain derives from a study of tumor-infiltrating lymphocytes in primary liver carcinoma. Study observations and caveats: Tumor region pairs overlapped more than did tumor-adjacent and tumor-blood pairs. Without sorting, CD4+ versus CD8+ T cell repertoires were not compared.

With respect to this clonotype: What it binds is unknown. One junction end does not reproduce the germline sequence, and a read error may be involved.

Unsorted whole blood supplied the RNA, and germline DNA was extracted too. The patients, who had chronic HBV infection, were treatment-naive (untreated). TCR beta cDNA was made from approximately 500 ng total RNA with a constant-region primer. TCR beta libraries came from three nested multiplex PCR rounds using slightly modified ARM-PCR. PCR rounds one and two used TRBV1-TRBV30 forward primers with a C-beta reverse primer for 10 cycles each. MiXCR, applied by TCRdb to the multiplex PCR reads, yields one record per CDR3 protein. The top ten hold roughly 6% of the sample, which has approximately 330,000 distinct CDR3 sequences, around three fifths seen once. Per the germline V gene, CDR1 is SGHAT and CDR2 is FQNNGV. The CDR3 has 14 amino acids.

The chain joins TRBV11-2 to TRBJ2-7; D gene uncertain. What was sequenced was peripheral blood. The sequence came from a middle-aged man with primary liver carcinoma and hepatitis B virus infection. Here the CDR3 reads CASSPTGCFDELYF. The DNA of the CDR3 is TGTGCCAGCAGCCCCACCGGCTGTTTTGACGAGCTGTACTTC.